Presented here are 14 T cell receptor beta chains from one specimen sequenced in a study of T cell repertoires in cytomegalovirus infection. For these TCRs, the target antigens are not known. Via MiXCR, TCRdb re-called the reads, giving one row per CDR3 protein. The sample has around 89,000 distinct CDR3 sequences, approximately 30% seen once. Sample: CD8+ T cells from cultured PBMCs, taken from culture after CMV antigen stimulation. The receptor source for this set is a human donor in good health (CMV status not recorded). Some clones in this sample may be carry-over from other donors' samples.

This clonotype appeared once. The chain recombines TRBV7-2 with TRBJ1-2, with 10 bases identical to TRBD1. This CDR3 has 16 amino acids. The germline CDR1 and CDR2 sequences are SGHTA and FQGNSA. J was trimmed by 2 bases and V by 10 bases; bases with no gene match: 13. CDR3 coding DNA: TGTGCCACCTTCCGGAGACAGGGGGCATTCAACTATGGCTACACCTTC. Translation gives CATFRRQGAFNYGYTF. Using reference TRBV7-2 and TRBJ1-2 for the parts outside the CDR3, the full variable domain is GAGVSQSPSNKVTEKGKDVELRCDPISGHTALYWYRQSLGQGLEFLIYFQGNSAPDKSGLPSDRFSAERTGGSVSTLTIQRTQQEDSAVYLCATFRRQGAFNYGYTFGSGTRLTVV.

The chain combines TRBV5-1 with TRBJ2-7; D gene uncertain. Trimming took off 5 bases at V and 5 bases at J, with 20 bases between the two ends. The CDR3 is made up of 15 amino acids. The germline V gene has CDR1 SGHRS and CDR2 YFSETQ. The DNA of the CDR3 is TGCGCCAGCAGTACCGGGCCTACCCCCCGGGACGAGCAGTACTTC. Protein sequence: CASSTGPTPRDEQYF.

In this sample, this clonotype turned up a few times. The CDR3 sequence is CASSPHPTTNEKLFF. DNA for the CDR3: TGTGCCAGCAGCCCACACCCCACAACTAATGAAAAACTGTTTTTT. The chain employs TRBV9 and TRBJ1-4; the D is unclear. CDR1 and CDR2 from the germline V gene are SGDLS and YYNGEE. The CDR3 totals 15 residues. Deletions cut 4 bases from V and 0 bases from J, with 10 bases between.

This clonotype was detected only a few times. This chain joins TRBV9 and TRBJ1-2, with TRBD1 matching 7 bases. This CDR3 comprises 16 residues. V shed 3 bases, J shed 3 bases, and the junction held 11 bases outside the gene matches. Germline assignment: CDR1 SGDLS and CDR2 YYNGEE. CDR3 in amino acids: CASSASPTGAYYGYTF. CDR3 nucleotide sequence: TGTGCCAGCAGCGCCTCCCCTACAGGGGCGTACTATGGCTACACCTTC.

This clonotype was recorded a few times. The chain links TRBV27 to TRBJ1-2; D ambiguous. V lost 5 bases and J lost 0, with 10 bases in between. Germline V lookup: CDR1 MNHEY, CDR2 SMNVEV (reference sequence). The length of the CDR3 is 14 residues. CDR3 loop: CASSREGPNYGYTF. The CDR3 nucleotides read TGTGCCAGCAGTCGGGAGGGCCCTAACTATGGCTACACCTTC.

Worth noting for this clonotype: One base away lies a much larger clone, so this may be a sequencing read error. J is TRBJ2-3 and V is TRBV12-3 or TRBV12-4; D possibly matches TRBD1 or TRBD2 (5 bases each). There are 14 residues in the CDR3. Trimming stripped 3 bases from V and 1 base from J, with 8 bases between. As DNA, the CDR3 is TGTGCCAGCAGTTTTATGGGACGCACAGATACGCAGTATTTT. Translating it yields CASSFMGRTDTQYF.

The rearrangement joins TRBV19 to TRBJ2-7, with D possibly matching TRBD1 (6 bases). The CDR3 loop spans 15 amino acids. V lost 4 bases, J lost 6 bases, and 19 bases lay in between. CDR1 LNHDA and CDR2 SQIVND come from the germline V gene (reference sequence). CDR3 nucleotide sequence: TGTGCCAGTAGTAACGCGGACAGTATCCTTACCGAGCAGTACTTC. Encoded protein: CASSNADSILTEQYF.

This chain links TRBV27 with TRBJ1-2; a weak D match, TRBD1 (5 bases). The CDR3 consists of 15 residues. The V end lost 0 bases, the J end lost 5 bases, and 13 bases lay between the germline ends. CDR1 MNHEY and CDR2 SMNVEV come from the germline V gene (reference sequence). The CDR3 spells CASSLSQGRTYGYTF. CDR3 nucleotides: TGTGCCAGCAGTTTATCGCAGGGTCGGACATATGGCTACACCTTC.

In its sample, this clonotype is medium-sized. The DNA of the CDR3 is TGCGCCAGCAGCCAAGGGAGTCAGCCCCAGCATTTT. As protein: CASSQGSQPQHF. The rearrangement uses TRBV4-1 and TRBJ1-5; D call uncertain. CDR3 length equals 12 residues. Germline V gene data show CDR1 as MGHRA and CDR2 as YSYEKL. V lost 1 base, J lost 6 bases, and 4 bases lay in between.

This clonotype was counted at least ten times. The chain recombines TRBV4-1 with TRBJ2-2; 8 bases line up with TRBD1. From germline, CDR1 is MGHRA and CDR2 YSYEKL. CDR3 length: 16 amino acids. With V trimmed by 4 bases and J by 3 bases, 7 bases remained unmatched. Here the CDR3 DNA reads TGCGCCAGCAGCCCCGGACAGGGCATAGACACCGGGGAGCTGTTTTTT. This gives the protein CASSPGQGIDTGELFF.

In DNA form, the CDR3 reads TGTGCCAGCAGCGGCTGGGGTACTAATGAAAAACTGTTTTTT. This sequence encodes CASSGWGTNEKLFF. The V gene is TRBV7-6, the J gene TRBJ1-4; no clear D. Trimming removed 5 bases from V and 2 bases from J, with 9 bases in between. This CDR3 is 14 amino acids long. In germline, CDR1 is SGHVS, CDR2 FNYEAQ.

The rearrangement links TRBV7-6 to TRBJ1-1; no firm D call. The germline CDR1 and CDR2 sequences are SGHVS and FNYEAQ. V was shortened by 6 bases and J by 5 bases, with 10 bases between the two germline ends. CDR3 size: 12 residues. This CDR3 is CASSSMWTEAFF. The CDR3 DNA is TGTGCCAGCAGTTCCATGTGGACTGAAGCTTTCTTT. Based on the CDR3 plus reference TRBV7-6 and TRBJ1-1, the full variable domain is GAGVSQSPRYKVTKRGQDVALRCDPISGHVSLYWYRQALGQGPEFLTYFNYEAQQDKSGLPNDRFSAERPEGSISTLTIQRTEQRDSAMYRCASSSMWTEAFFGQGTRLTVV.

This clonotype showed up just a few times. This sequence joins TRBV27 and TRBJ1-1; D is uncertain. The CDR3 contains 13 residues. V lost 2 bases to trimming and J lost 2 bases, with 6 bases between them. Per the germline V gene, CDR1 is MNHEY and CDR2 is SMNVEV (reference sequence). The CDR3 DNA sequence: TGTGCCAGCAGTTTACTTAGAAACACTGAAGCTTTCTTT. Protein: CASSLLRNTEAFF.

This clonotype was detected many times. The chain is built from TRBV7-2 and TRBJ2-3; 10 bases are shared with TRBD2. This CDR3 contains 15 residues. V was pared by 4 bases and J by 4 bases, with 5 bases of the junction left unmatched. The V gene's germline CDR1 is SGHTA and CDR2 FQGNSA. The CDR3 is CASSSTSGVADTQYF. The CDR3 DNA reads TGTGCCAGCAGCTCAACTAGCGGGGTTGCAGATACGCAGTATTTT.